A single T cell receptor (beta chain) is shown here with its context. This sample is drawn from a study of shared clonotypes between healthy human individuals. Whole-study context: Three plates each covered CD4 naive and memory; CD8 naive two, CD8 memory one.

Each PCR replicate from the sorted subsets contained 200 to 250 ng DNA, which is roughly 33,000 T cell genomes. Sequenced by immunoSEQ multiplex PCR; TCRdb stores in-frame clones only, minus some. The profile covers over a million clones, with roughly 74% appearing a single time and more than 0.45% taken by the ten largest. Caucasian adults residing in Nashville, Tennessee made up all the donors. This CDR3 has 15 residues. With V trimmed by 0 bases and J by 12 bases, 7 bases remained unmatched. Germline CDR1 and CDR2: LGHNA and YNFKEQ. V gene TRBV4-2 combines with J gene TRBJ2-7, with 14 bases aligning to TRBD2. Material for sequencing was memory CD4+ T cells from PBMCs. Documented subset: CD45RA-negative fraction. The source is a young man in good health. Some clones in this sample may be carry-over from other donors' samples. The CDR3 nucleotides read TGTGCCAGCAGCCAAGACCCGGGACTAGCGGGAGAACGGTACTTC. It specifies CASSQDPGLAGERYF.